The rows below give T cell receptor beta chains drawn from one sample of a study of cytomegalovirus exposure and HLA in healthy donors. The method was immunoSEQ multiplex PCR; TCRdb's version includes in-frame clones alone and lacks a portion of them. The sample carries 250,000 to 300,000 clones, around 89% recorded once. Sequencing was performed on PBMCs. These receptors were taken from a woman aged 18-30 years in good health and CMV-seronegative. Both conserved end residues are part of each CDR3. The D gene is left open where the match is weak. Size is omitted from some rows. Given values are once, few, many or a class for expanded clones.

>TRBV10-3|.|few|TRBJ1-6
TGTGCCATCAGGCGGACAGATGGCAATTCACCCCTCCACTTT
CAIRRTDGNSPLHF
>TRBV27|TRBD1|once|TRBJ1-6
TGTGCCAGCTCCACTACACCGGGACAGGGCCCCCCGTCCTATAATTCACCCCTCCACTTT
CASSTTPGQGPPSYNSPLHF
>TRBV28|.|.|TRBJ1-2
TGTGCCAGCAGTTTTACGGGGGAAAGCTATGGCTACACCTTC
CASSFTGESYGYTF
>TRBV11-2|.|.|TRBJ2-1
TGTGCCAGCAGCTTAGATGGAGACCCCTCCTACAATGAGCAGTTCTTC
CASSLDGDPSYNEQFF
>TRBV7-3|.|.|TRBJ2-2
TGTGCCAGCAGCCGAAACGTGGGCGGGCCGAACACCGGGGAGCTGTTTTTT
CASSRNVGGPNTGELFF
>TRBV27|.|.|TRBJ1-1
TGTGCCAGCAGTCCAGAACAGGGCTACACTGAAGCTTTCTTT
CASSPEQGYTEAFF
>TRBV5-4|TRBD2|.|TRBJ2-3
TGTGCCAGCAGCTTGGTTAGCGGGGCCACAGATACGCAGTATTTT
CASSLVSGATDTQYF
>TRBV7-9|TRBD1|.|TRBJ1-1
TGTGCCAGCAGCTTAAGACAGGGGGCCTCTGAAGCTTTCTTT
CASSLRQGASEAFF
>TRBV6-5|.|.|TRBJ1-2
TGTGCCAGCAGTTACTCGTCAGGGAAGACCTATGGCTACACCTTC
CASSYSSGKTYGYTF
>TRBV4-3|TRBD1|once|TRBJ2-3
TGCGCCAGCAGCCTTGAGGGGGCGAACACAGATACGCAGTATTTT
CASSLEGANTDTQYF
>TRBV14|.|few|TRBJ1-6
TGTGCCAGCAGCCAAGGGCAGATCTATAATTCACCCCTCCACTTT
CASSQGQIYNSPLHF
>TRBV28|.|.|TRBJ1-2
TGTGCCAGCGGGCCCGGGGTACAAAATAACTATGGCTACACCTTC
CASGPGVQNNYGYTF
>TRBV4-1|.|.|TRBJ2-5
TGCGCCAGCAGCCAAGGAGTGGGTCCACAGGGTCAAGAGACCCAGTACTTC
CASSQGVGPQGQETQYF
>TRBV6-6|TRBD1|.|TRBJ1-5
TGTGCCAGCAGCTCAGACAGGGAAACCCAGCCCCAGCATTTT
CASSSDRETQPQHF
>TRBV7-2|TRBD1|.|TRBJ2-7
TGTGCCAGCAGCGCGACAGGGGGGATTACCTACGAGCAGTACTTC
CASSATGGITYEQYF
>TRBV2|.|.|TRBJ2-1
TGTGCCAGCATTAGCGAGGGAGTTGAGCAGTTCTTC
CASISEGVEQFF
>TRBV21-1|.|.|TRBJ1-2
TGTGCCAGCAGCAAGGATTACAGGGTTTGCTATGGCTACACCTTC
CASSKDYRVCYGYTF
>TRBV19|TRBD1|.|TRBJ1-1
TGTGCCAGTAGTATAGAGGGAACAGGGGTGAGCACTGAAGCTTTCTTT
CASSIEGTGVSTEAFF
>TRBV19|TRBD1|.|TRBJ2-5
TGTGCCAGTAGTTTCTCCCGGGACAGCCGAGAGACCCAGTACTTC
CASSFSRDSRETQYF
>TRBV6-5|TRBD1|.|TRBJ2-2
TGTGCCAGCACACCCCGGGACAGGACCCCGGAGCTGTTTTTT
CASTPRDRTPELFF
>TRBV4-1|.|.|TRBJ2-2
TGCGCCAGCAGCCAACGTTGGGGAGGCACCGGGGAGCTGTTTTTT
CASSQRWGGTGELFF
>TRBV7-9|.|.|TRBJ1-6
TGTGCCAGCAGCACAACCTATAATTCACCCCTCCACTTT
CASSTTYNSPLHF
>TRBV28|.|once|TRBJ1-6
TGTGCCAGCACCCCGGGAGAGCAGCTAATTTATAATTCACCCCTCCACTTT
CASTPGEQLIYNSPLHF
>TRBV7-9|TRBD1|.|TRBJ2-2
TGTGCCAGCAGCCGGGACAGGGCGACCGGGGAGCTGTTTTTT
CASSRDRATGELFF
>TRBV11-2|TRBD1|.|TRBJ1-6
TGTGCCAGCAGCTTAGATTGGGACAGGGGTAATTCACCCCTCCACTTT
CASSLDWDRGNSPLHF
>TRBV18|.|.|TRBJ1-5
TGTGCCAGCTCACCTGAACACAATCAGCCCCAGCATTTT
CASSPEHNQPQHF
>TRBV7-9|.|.|TRBJ2-2
TGTGCCAGCAGCCCGCGACAGGTCAACACCGGGGAGCTGTTTTTT
CASSPRQVNTGELFF
>TRBV7-6|TRBD1|.|TRBJ2-2
TGTGCCAGCAGCTTTTCAGGGGGCTCCATACTCACCGGGGAGCTGTTTTTT
CASSFSGGSILTGELFF
>TRBV5-6|.|once|TRBJ1-1
TGTGCCAGCAGCTTGCTCAGCGCTGAAGCTTTCTTT
CASSLLSAEAFF
>TRBV7-9|.|.|TRBJ2-1
TGTGCCAGCAGCTTAGTTGGCCACAATGAGCAGTTCTTC
CASSLVGHNEQFF
>TRBV28|.|.|TRBJ2-2
TGTGCCAGCAGTTTTTCGGTGGCCGGGGAGCTGTTTTTT
CASSFSVAGELFF
>TRBV10-2|.|.|TRBJ2-7
TGCGCCGGCGGGGACAGTCAGTCCTACGAGCAGTACTTC
CAGGDSQSYEQYF
>TRBV28|.|.|TRBJ1-5
TGTGCCAGCAGTTTCGCGCTCACAGGCTATAGCAATCAGCCCCAGCATTTT
CASSFALTGYSNQPQHF
>TRBV19|TRBD1|once|TRBJ2-1
TGTGCCAGTAGTCAACAGGGGGGACCCTACAATGAGCAGTTCTTC
CASSQQGGPYNEQFF
>TRBV18|.|.|TRBJ2-7
TGTGCCAGCTCACTTACAGGGCAGGGCGAGCAGTACTTC
CASSLTGQGEQYF
>TRBV19|TRBD2|.|TRBJ2-5
TGTGCCAGTAGTGCGGGAGGGTTGGAGACCCAGTACTTC
CASSAGGLETQYF
>TRBV5-1|TRBD2|.|TRBJ2-3
TGCGCCAGCAGCTTGGACACTAGCGGGGGACCAGATACGCAGTATTTT
CASSLDTSGGPDTQYF
>TRBV6-1|.|.|TRBJ2-7
TGTGCCAGCGACAGGTCCCCTCTCGAATACTACGAGCAGTACTTC
CASDRSPLEYYEQYF
>TRBV5-6|.|.|TRBJ2-1
TGTGCCAGCAGTACAGCCCCCGGCGGGGATATCAGCCCATACAATGAGCAGTTCTTC
CASSTAPGGDISPYNEQFF
>TRBV28|.|.|TRBJ2-7
TGTGCCAGCAGAGGGGGGGTCATCTTTCCGTACGAGCAGTACTTC
CASRGGVIFPYEQYF
>TRBV11-2|.|few|TRBJ1-1
TGTGCCAGCAGCTTAGCCAGTCTTTCCCCTTTCTTT
CASSLASLSPFF
>TRBV18|.|.|TRBJ2-2
TGTGCCAGCTCACCACCGGGAAGGCCAGGGGAAACCGGGGAGCTGTTTTTT
CASSPPGRPGETGELFF
>TRBV7-8|.|.|TRBJ1-5
TGTGCCAGCAGCTTAATTGGAGGGGGCAATCAGCCCCAGCATTTT
CASSLIGGGNQPQHF
>TRBV20-1|.|.|TRBJ2-7
TGCAGTGCTCAACTAATGTATGAGCAGTACTTC
CSAQLMYEQYF
>TRBV4-3|.|.|TRBJ1-1
TGCGCCAGCAGCCAAGATAGATCGTCATCGGGGGCTGAAGCTTTCTTT
CASSQDRSSSGAEAFF
>TRBV7-9|.|.|TRBJ1-6
TGTGCCAGCAGCTCGGATAGCCCGGGATCACCCCTCCACTTT
CASSSDSPGSPLHF
>TRBV27|.|.|TRBJ2-7
TGTGCCAGCAGTTTTTTGGGCAGGGATTACGAGCAGTACTTC
CASSFLGRDYEQYF
>TRBV5-1|TRBD1|.|TRBJ1-3
TGCGCCAGCAGAGTGACAGGGTCTGGAAACACCATATATTTT
CASRVTGSGNTIYF
>TRBV10-3|.|.|TRBJ2-3
TGTGCCATCAATTGGTTCGACAGCCCCACAGATACGCAGTATTTT
CAINWFDSPTDTQYF
>TRBV11-2|.|.|TRBJ2-7
TGTGCCAGCAGGATGGGTTTAGGGGCCCCCTCCGAGCAGTACTTC
CASRMGLGAPSEQYF
>TRBV5-1|.|.|TRBJ2-7
TGCGCCAGCAGCTTAAGGTCGGCACAGTCCTTCTCCTACGAGCAGTACTTC
CASSLRSAQSFSYEQYF
>TRBV7-6|.|.|TRBJ1-6
TGTGCCAGCAGCTTAGCGGCAGGGCCGGGTTCACCCCTCCACTTT
CASSLAAGPGSPLHF
>TRBV27|TRBD1|.|TRBJ2-1
TGTGCCAGCAGTCCGACAGGGAGTGTTGTCTATGAGCAGTTCTTC
CASSPTGSVVYEQFF
>TRBV29-1|TRBD2|.|TRBJ2-2
TGCAGCGTTGATGATGGATTAGCGGGAGGTGCCGGGGAGCTGTTTTTT
CSVDDGLAGGAGELFF
>TRBV7-8|TRBD2|.|TRBJ2-7
TGTGCCAGCAGCTTAAAACTAGCGGGGGGGATATACGCCTACGAGCAGTACTTC
CASSLKLAGGIYAYEQYF
>TRBV7-2|.|.|TRBJ2-1
TGTGCCAGCAGCCCCGAGGGCATCTCCTCCTACAATGAGCAGTTCTTC
CASSPEGISSYNEQFF